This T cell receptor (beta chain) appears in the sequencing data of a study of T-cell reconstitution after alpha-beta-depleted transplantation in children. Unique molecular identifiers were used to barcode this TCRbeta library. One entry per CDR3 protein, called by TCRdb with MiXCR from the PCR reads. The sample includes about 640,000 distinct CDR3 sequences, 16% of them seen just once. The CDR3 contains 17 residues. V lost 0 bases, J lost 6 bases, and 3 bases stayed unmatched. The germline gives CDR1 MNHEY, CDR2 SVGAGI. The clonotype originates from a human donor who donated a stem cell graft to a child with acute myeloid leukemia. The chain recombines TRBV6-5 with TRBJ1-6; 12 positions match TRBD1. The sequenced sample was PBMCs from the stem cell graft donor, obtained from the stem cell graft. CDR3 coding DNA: TGTGCCAGCAGTTACTCACGGGACAGGGGGCTTAATTCACCCCTCCACTTT. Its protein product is CASSYSRDRGLNSPLHF.